The present T cell receptor (beta chain) was sequenced within a study of blood T cell repertoires in COVID-19. Study background: The United States, Italy and Spain provided the acute and convalescent COVID-19 samples. PBMCs, B-cell-depleted T cells, or T cells provided the cDNA or gDNA that made up the material.

In the original analysis: How many nucleated cells were present was estimated from reference gene primer amplification. The repertoire was sequenced with immunoSEQ multiplex PCR; TCRdb's copy has only in-frame clones and lacks some. That table furnishes V, J and clone size, whereas the DNA furnished D and trimming. Among about 180,000 clones listed, 85% to 90% were seen once. This CDR3 is 14 amino acids long. The V gene's germline CDR1 is LNHDA and CDR2 SQIVND (reference sequence). V lost 6 bases to trimming and J lost 2 bases; unmatched junction nucleotides: 4. This clone was found once. The receptor was derived from a woman younger than 45 with active or convalescent COVID-19. The source material was peripheral blood. V gene TRBV19 combines with J gene TRBJ2-7; 10 bases are shared with TRBD1. The CDR3 bases are TGTGCCAGTAGCGCCGGGACAGGGGCCTACGAGCAGTACTTC. Translated, it gives CASSAGTGAYEQYF.